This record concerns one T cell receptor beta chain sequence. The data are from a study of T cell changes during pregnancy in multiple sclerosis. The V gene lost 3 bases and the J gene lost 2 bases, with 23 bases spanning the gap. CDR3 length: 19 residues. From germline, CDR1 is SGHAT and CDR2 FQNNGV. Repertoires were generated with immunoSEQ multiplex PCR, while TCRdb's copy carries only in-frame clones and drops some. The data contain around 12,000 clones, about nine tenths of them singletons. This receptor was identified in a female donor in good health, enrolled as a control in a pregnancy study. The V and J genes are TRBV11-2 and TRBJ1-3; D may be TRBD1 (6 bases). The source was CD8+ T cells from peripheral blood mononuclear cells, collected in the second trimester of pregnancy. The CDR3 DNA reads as TGTGCCAGCAGCTTTGGAGGGGGGGCCAGGGTATTTCCTGGAAACACCATATATTTT. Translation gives CASSFGGGARVFPGNTIYF.